This T cell receptor (beta chain) originates from a study of metastatic and nonmetastatic thyroid tumors. Study conclusions and caveats: Reports indicated that malignant thyroid tumors showed significantly higher TCR beta diversity than benign nodules did, in blood and tumor.

There are 15 residues in the CDR3. V dropped 5 bases and J dropped 4; count of bases not matched to a gene: 6. Patients had received no treatment of any kind before thyroid surgery. Using MiXCR, TCRdb re-called clones from the PCR reads. Among fewer than 25,000 clones listed, more than 20% were seen once. In this sample, this clone turned up a few times. Its cognate antigen is unknown. Sequencing was done on a sample of blood. This chain connects TRBV12-3 or TRBV12-4 to TRBJ2-3; 10 bases are shared with TRBD2. The sequence was obtained from a male donor with papillary thyroid cancer or a benign thyroid nodule (not recorded which). Some clones in this sample may be carry-over from other donors' samples. In DNA, the CDR3 is TGTGCCAGCAGTGGCCTAGCGGGAGTTGCAGATACGCAGTATTTT. Translated, it gives CASSGLAGVADTQYF.